Listed below are T cell receptor beta chains from one sample, sequenced in a study of blood T cell repertoires in COVID-19. The table came from immunoSEQ multiplex PCR; TCRdb's copy has only in-frame clones and leaves some out. The sample consists of about 280,000 clones, about 87% of them appearing once. The specimen sequenced was PBMCs or T cells enriched from blood (not recorded which). Receptors originate from a woman aged 25 to 39 with acute COVID-19. Both conserved end residues are part of each CDR3. The D gene is left open where the match is weak.

j_call v_call d_call cdr3_aa
TRBJ1-6 TRBV13 TRBD1 CASSSSGTVGSPLHF
TRBJ2-1 TRBV5-8 TRBD1 CASSLAGQGLNEQFF
TRBJ1-6 TRBV27 TRBD1 CASSYYRGAIDSPLHF
TRBJ2-5 TRBV14 NA CASSQGKTRGTQYF
TRBJ2-1 TRBV29-1 TRBD2 CSVEGRVETSDPNEQFF
TRBJ1-2 TRBV5-4 NA CASSLDTGISPDYGYTF
TRBJ2-1 TRBV20-1 TRBD1 CSFLQGIEQFF
TRBJ1-4 TRBV5-1 NA CASSVSATNEKLFF
TRBJ2-3 TRBV4-1 TRBD1 CASSRTGDTQYF
TRBJ2-2 TRBV2 TRBD1 CASRAGTGMSTGEPFF
TRBJ2-1 TRBV11-3 TRBD2 CASSGYSGSAYNEQFF
TRBJ2-3 TRBV7-8 TRBD2 CASSTGLADSTDTQYF
TRBJ2-7 TRBV12-5 NA CASGLITNEQYF
TRBJ1-2 TRBV20-1 NA CSASSYGYTF
TRBJ2-7 TRBV28 NA CASSLAGISSYEQYF
TRBJ2-2 TRBV19 TRBD2 CASRSGGPPGELFF
TRBJ2-1 TRBV2 TRBD2 CASTIGAGTSFPEQFF
TRBJ2-7 TRBV4-1 NA CASSQDQGESSYEQYF
TRBJ1-1 TRBV29-1 NA CSVEVGAGTEAFF
TRBJ2-3 TRBV7-7 TRBD1 CASSPGQGWIDTQYF
TRBJ1-5 TRBV29-1 NA CSGGEGNQPQHF
TRBJ1-5 TRBV6-6 NA CASSSWNGGNQPQHF
TRBJ2-1 TRBV6-5 NA CASPSPGPYNEQFF
TRBJ1-5 TRBV4-1 NA CASSQFAQGNNQPQHF
TRBJ1-2 TRBV6-2/TRBV6-3 TRBD1 CASSYDDRVGGYTF
TRBJ1-1 TRBV29-1 TRBD1 CSVEAGQGTEAFF
TRBJ1-1 TRBV5-6 NA CASSIDRYTEAFF
TRBJ2-7 TRBV3-1/TRBV3-2 TRBD2 CASSPIAGKGSGEQYF
TRBJ2-7 TRBV3-1/TRBV3-2 TRBD1 CASSPGQGVTEQYF
TRBJ1-5 TRBV7-6 NA CASSLSGSAPQHF
TRBJ2-1 TRBV5-8 TRBD2 CASSLLGLAGGPYNEQFF
TRBJ1-1 TRBV21-1 NA CASSKDPRGYMNTEAFF
TRBJ2-1 TRBV5-3 NA CARSSAEGYNEQFF
TRBJ1-2 TRBV12-5 NA CASGLDLQGPVGYTF
TRBJ1-5 TRBV28 NA CASSLTGPAAQHF
TRBJ2-3 TRBV29-1 TRBD2 CSVEGWEGTAGDTQYF
TRBJ2-7 TRBV27 NA CASSLRPGVSSYEQYF
TRBJ2-2 TRBV10-3 TRBD1 CAISESAREDRGRSTGELFF
TRBJ2-2 TRBV24-1 TRBD1 CATSDPTGGLTGELFF
TRBJ2-5 TRBV28 TRBD2 CASSTSGYQETQYF
TRBJ2-7 TRBV6-5 TRBD1 CASRGQAGSYEQYF
TRBJ2-1 TRBV5-1 TRBD2 CASSLGTSDNEQFF
TRBJ1-2 TRBV11-2 NA CASSSPTGNYGYTF
TRBJ2-7 TRBV2 NA CASSDGYEQYF
TRBJ1-2 TRBV6-1 TRBD1 CASSEARDRGHPDYGYTF
TRBJ2-3 TRBV29-1 NA CSVGVVGRSTDTQYF
TRBJ1-1 TRBV4-1 TRBD1 CASSQDRVGANAEAFF
TRBJ2-1 TRBV7-6 NA CASSGRTDYNEQFF
TRBJ2-2 TRBV5-6 TRBD2 CASSNGLAGGTGELFF
TRBJ2-1 TRBV29-1 TRBD2 CSVEDFRGSNNEQFF
TRBJ1-4 TRBV2 TRBD1 CASRRQGASYEKLFF
TRBJ2-1 TRBV7-9 TRBD2 CASREGTSGSSEQFF
TRBJ1-5 TRBV21-1 NA CASSKEWTGGGPVDQPQHF
TRBJ1-6 TRBV30 TRBD1 CAWTRQGFLDSPLHF
TRBJ2-3 TRBV24-1 TRBD2 CATSESSGVAATDTQYF
TRBJ1-1 TRBV11-2 TRBD1 CASSSRTGVGTEAFF
TRBJ2-7 TRBV6-5 NA CASSRQSYEQYF